The source of this T cell receptor beta chain is a study of cytomegalovirus exposure and HLA in healthy donors. About this clone itself: Its specificity is unknown.

Study conclusions and caveats: In vitro work confirmed that three CMV-associated chains recognize CMV antigens. Later analysis revealed greater clonal expansion in HLA-associated TCR beta chains than in equally common others.

Samples came from healthy bone marrow donors. Germline CDR1 and CDR2: SEHNR and FQNEAQ (reference sequence). The CDR3 loop spans 15 amino acids. V was pared by 4 bases and J by 6 bases, with 3 bases of the junction left unmatched. The primer mix had 60 Vbeta and 13 Jbeta primers. The data were produced by immunoSEQ multiplex PCR, yet TCRdb's version contains in-frame clones alone and is incomplete. The sample records hundreds of thousands of clones, 65% to 85% being singletons. This TCR came from a female donor in good health and CMV-seronegative. The sequencing input was PBMCs. The chain joins TRBV7-9 to TRBJ2-7, with 16 nucleotides matching TRBD2. CDR3 amino acids: CASSSGTSGRGEQYF. CDR3 nucleotide sequence: TGTGCCAGCAGCTCGGGGACTAGCGGGAGGGGCGAGCAGTACTTC.